This T cell receptor (beta chain) derives from a study of response to subunit inactivated influenza vaccine (dated by TCRdb to between 2018 and 2020). Context from the whole study: To follow how T cells responded to a trivalent subunit inactivated influenza vaccine, the researchers relied on deep quantitative profiling of the T cell receptor repertoire. The full study reports these points: It was suggested by the authors that each seasonal influenza vaccination may recruit only a limited number of new T cells.

The CDR3 spans 16 residues, from the cysteine through the phenylalanine. Left in the record is the CDR3 DNA by itself, 48 bases read in frame from the first base. The germline V gene gives CDR1 as MGHRA and CDR2 as YSYEKL. V has 3 bases trimmed and J has 5 bases trimmed; junction bases matching no gene number 9. Receptor libraries were prepared by RT-PCR. The listed sequencing device is Illumina HiSeq 2500. TCRdb cleaned the public reads at Q25 with fastp, built clones with MiXCR and kept in-frame beta chains. Rows matching on CDR3 protein sequence are summarized as one entry with the most common DNA and genes. This sample gives about 650,000 distinct CDR3 sequences in total; less than 20% of them show up just once. Jointly, the top ten make up around 10% of the sample. This clonotype has just a few counts. Its antigen remains unidentified. Per-nucleotide qualities are absent, and no much larger clonotype sits a single base away.

The receptor was derived from a man aged 50-60 years who received an inactivated influenza vaccine. Donor details come from another sample of the same person, matched by shared clones. The sample here was PBMCs from blood, taken approximately 13 days after vaccination. The sequence links TRBV4-1 to TRBJ2-5; 10 nucleotides in the junction match TRBD2. The DNA sequence is as follows: TGCGCCAGCAGCCATCTGAGCGGGGGGGCCAAGGAGACCCAGTACTTC. Its amino acids are CASSHLSGGAKETQYF.